The 11 T cell receptor beta chains below all came from one sample that was sequenced in a study of shared T cell receptors in the human thymus. The protocol was immunoSEQ multiplex PCR, while the TCRdb copy is restricted to in-frame clones and leaves out a portion. The repertoire holds 600,000 to 900,000 clones, with 70% to 90% as singletons. The sample was also reused in another study, on human thymus T cells.

Specimen: thymocytes. Source of these receptors: a girl under three years old with a congenital heart defect.

The chain recombines TRBV5-5 with TRBJ2-2, with a tentative D call TRBD2 (6 bases). Germline assignment: CDR1 SGHKS and CDR2 YYEKEE (reference sequence). This CDR3 region has 16 residues. V was trimmed by 7 bases and J by 0 bases, leaving 16 bases between them. The CDR3 bases are TGTGCCAGCGGGGGACTTGACCGATCGAACACCGGGGAGCTGTTTTTT. Protein sequence: CASGGLDRSNTGELFF.

V is TRBV9 and J is TRBJ1-5; D call uncertain. This CDR3 comprises 14 residues. Between the trimmed V and J ends, which lost 6 bases and 7 bases, there was a span of 17 bases. CDR1 and CDR2 (germline): SGDLS, YYNGEE. The CDR3 coding sequence is TGTGCCAGCATCGGTGGAGGGCCGGGGCAGCCCCAGCATTTT. Translation: CASIGGGPGQPQHF.

The V call is TRBV18, the J call TRBJ1-3; maybe TRBD1 (6 bases). Trimming took 2 bases from V and 2 from J, leaving 16 bases between them. The CDR3 has 17 amino acids. Germline loops: CDR1 KGHSH, CDR2 LQKENI. The CDR3 spells CASSPSQQGRAGNTIYF. As DNA, the CDR3 is TGTGCCAGCTCACCATCTCAGCAGGGGAGGGCTGGAAACACCATATATTTT.

The chain uses TRBV14 and TRBJ2-3; maybe TRBD2 (5 bases). This CDR3 contains 16 residues. V was clipped by 4 bases and J by 2 bases, with 16 bases between them. CDR1 is SGHDN and CDR2 is FVKESK in the germline V gene. CDR3 bases: TGTGCCAGCAGCCTAAGAGGGTGGAGGAACACAGATACGCAGTATTTT. Translation: CASSLRGWRNTDTQYF.

This chain uses TRBV10-3 with TRBJ1-1; D gene unclear. The germline V and J ends were trimmed by 10 bases and 4 bases, with 7 bases remaining between them. The CDR3 sequence is 10 residues long. Looked up from germline, CDR1 is ENHRY and CDR2 is SYGVKD. CDR3 region: CATGGTEAFF. CDR3 DNA: TGTGCCACCGGCGGCACTGAAGCTTTCTTT.

V gene TRBV15 combines with J gene TRBJ2-1, with 12 bases that match TRBD2. V shed 0 bases, J shed 8 bases, and the junction held 5 bases outside the gene matches. Germline CDR1 and CDR2: LNHNV and YYDKDF (reference sequence). CDR3 length: 16 residues. The CDR3 here is CATSRDLLAGGYEQFF. The CDR3 DNA reads as TGTGCCACCAGCAGAGATCTACTAGCGGGGGGATATGAGCAGTTCTTC.

CDR3 amino acids: CASSSGQVDTQYF. CDR3 DNA sequence: TGTGCCAGCAGTTCCGGACAGGTAGATACGCAGTATTTT. The rearrangement uses TRBV2 and TRBJ2-3; 7 positions match TRBD1. This CDR3 region has 13 residues. The germline V gene encodes CDR1 SNHLY and CDR2 FYNNEI. Unmatched junction bases numbered 4, after V lost 5 bases and J lost 5 bases.

The rearrangement uses TRBV19 and TRBJ2-7; 8 bases line up with TRBD1. Germline CDR1 reads LNHDA; CDR2 reads SQIVND (reference sequence). The CDR3 is made up of 15 amino acids. J lost 0 bases, V lost 4 bases, and 5 bases had no gene match. The CDR3 DNA reads as TGTGCCAGTAGTACATCCAGGGGGCACTCCTACGAGCAGTACTTC. Amino acids: CASSTSRGHSYEQYF.

The V gene is TRBV19, the J gene TRBJ1-6, with 7 bases that match TRBD1. Germline V gene data show CDR1 as LNHDA and CDR2 as SQIVND (reference sequence). This CDR3 spans 21 amino acids. J was trimmed by 0 bases and V by 4 bases; bases with no gene match: 18. CDR3: CASSTTTFRTGPGSYNSPLHF. Written as DNA, the CDR3 is TGTGCCAGTAGTACGACAACGTTTCGGACAGGCCCAGGCTCCTATAATTCACCCCTCCACTTT.

This chain uses TRBV21-1 with TRBJ1-2. TRBV21-1 has pseudogene status. The CDR3 covers 17 residues. CDR3 nucleotides: TGTGCCAGCAGCCCACAATGCCTTGACAGAACCGGGGGTGGCTACACCTTC. Its protein is CASSPQCLDRTGGGYTF.

V gene TRBV11-2 combines with J gene TRBJ1-2; D may be TRBD1 (6 bases). The CDR3 length is 16 residues. V lost 1 base and J lost 6, with 18 bases in between. CDR1 is SGHAT and CDR2 is FQNNGV in the germline V gene. DNA of the CDR3: TGTGCCAGCAGCTTAGGCATACAGGGTAAAATAGATGGCTACACCTTC. It translates to CASSLGIQGKIDGYTF.